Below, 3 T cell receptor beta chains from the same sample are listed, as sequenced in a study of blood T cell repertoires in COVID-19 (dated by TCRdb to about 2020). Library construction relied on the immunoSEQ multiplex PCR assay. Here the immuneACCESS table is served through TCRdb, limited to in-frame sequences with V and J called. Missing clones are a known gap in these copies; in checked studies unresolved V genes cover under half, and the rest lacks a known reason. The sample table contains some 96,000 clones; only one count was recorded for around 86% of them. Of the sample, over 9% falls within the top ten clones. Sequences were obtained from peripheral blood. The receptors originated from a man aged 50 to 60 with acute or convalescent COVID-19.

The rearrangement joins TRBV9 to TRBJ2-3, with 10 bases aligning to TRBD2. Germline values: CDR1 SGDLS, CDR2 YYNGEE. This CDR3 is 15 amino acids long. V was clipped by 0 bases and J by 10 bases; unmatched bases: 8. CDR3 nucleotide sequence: TGTGCCAGCAGCGTAGAAGGCATAGCGGGAGGTGCGCAGTATTTT. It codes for CASSVEGIAGGAQYF.

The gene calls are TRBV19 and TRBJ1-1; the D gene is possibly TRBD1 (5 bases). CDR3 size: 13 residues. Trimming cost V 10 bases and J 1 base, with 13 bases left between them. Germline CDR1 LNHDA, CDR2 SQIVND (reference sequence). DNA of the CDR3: TGTGCCACTCAGACAGTTAAGAACACTGAAGCTTTCTTT. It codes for CATQTVKNTEAFF.

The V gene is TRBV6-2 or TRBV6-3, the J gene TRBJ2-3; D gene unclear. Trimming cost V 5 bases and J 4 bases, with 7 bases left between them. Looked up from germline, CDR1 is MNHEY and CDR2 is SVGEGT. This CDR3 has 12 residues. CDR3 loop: CASSMSADTQYF. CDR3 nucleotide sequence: TGTGCCAGCAGTATGAGTGCAGATACGCAGTATTTT.